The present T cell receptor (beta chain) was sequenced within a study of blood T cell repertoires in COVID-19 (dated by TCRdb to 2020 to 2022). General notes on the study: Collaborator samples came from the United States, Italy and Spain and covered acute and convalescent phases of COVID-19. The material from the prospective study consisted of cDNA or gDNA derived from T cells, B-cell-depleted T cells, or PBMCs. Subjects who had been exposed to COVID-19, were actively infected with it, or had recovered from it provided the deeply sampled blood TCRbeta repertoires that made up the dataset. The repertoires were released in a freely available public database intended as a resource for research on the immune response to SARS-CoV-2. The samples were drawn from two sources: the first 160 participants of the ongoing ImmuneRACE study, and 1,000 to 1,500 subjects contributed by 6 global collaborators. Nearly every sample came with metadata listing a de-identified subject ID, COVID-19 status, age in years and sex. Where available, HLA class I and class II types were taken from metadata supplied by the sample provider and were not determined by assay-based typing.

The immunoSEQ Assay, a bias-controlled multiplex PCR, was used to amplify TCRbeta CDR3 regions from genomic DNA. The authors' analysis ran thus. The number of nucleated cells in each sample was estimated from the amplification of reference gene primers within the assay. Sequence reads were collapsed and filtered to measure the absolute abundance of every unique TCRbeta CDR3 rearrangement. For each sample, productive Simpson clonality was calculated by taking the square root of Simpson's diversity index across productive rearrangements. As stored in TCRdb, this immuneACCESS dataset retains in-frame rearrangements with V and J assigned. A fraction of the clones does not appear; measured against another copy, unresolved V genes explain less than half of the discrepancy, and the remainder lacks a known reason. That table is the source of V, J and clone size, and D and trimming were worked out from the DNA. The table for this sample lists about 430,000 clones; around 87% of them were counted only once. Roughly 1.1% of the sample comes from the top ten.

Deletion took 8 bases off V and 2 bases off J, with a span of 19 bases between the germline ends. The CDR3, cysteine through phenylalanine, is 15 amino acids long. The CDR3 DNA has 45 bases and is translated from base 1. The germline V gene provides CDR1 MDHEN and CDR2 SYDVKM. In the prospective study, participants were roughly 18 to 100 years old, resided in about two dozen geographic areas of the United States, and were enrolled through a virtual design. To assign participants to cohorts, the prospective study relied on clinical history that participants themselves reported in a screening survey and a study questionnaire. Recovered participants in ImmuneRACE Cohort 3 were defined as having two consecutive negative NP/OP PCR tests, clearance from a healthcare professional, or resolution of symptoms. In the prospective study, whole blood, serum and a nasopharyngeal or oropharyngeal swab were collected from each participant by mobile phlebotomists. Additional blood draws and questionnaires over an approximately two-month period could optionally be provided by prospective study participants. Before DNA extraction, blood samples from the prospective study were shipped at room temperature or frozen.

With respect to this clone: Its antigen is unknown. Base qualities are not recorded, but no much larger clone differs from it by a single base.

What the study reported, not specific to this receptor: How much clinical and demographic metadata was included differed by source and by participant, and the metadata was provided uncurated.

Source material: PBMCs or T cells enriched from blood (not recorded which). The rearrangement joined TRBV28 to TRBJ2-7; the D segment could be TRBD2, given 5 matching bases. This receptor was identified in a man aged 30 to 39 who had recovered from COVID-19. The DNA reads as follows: TGTGCCAGCGTCGGTGACCCTAGCTCTCCCTACGAGCAGTACTTC. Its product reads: CASVGDPSSPYEQYF.